This paragraph covers one T cell receptor beta chain sequence. This sample was taken from a study of radiotherapy plus CTLA-4 blockade in lung cancer. Looking at the study overall: Patients showed objective responses in about 20% of cases, and disease control was achieved by under 40%.

Germline CDR1 is LNHNV and CDR2 is YYDKDF (reference sequence). This CDR3 is 16 amino acids long. Between the trimmed V and J ends, which lost 0 bases and 2 bases, there was a span of 11 bases. Enrolled patients, whose metastatic non-small-cell lung cancer was chemo-refractory, received focal radiation plus CTLA-4 blockade with ipilimumab. Assay: immunoSEQ multiplex PCR; the TCRdb copy retains only in-frame clones and omits some. The profile shows about 110,000 clones, more than 75% of them singletons. This chain links TRBV15 with TRBJ2-1; a possible D gene is TRBD2 (6 bases). The sequence was obtained from a human donor with non-small cell lung cancer that progressed on radiotherapy plus ipilimumab. Some clones in this sample may be carry-over from other donors' samples. This specimen was peripheral blood, taken from a patient treated with radiotherapy plus ipilimumab. CDR3 nucleotide sequence: TGTGCCACCAGCAGAGATCTGGGGGGTACCTACAATGAGCAGTTCTTC. As protein: CATSRDLGGTYNEQFF. The full variable domain, completed using reference TRBV15 and TRBJ2-1, is DAMVIQNPRYQVTQFGKPVTLSCSQTLNHNVMYWYQQKSSQAPKLLFHYYDKDFNNEADTPDNFQSRRPNTSFCFLDIRSPGLGDTAMYLCATSRDLGGTYNEQFFGPGTRLTVL.